These 3 T cell receptor beta chains were sequenced from one sample in a study of CD8 T cells in ankylosing spondylitis (TCRdb year 2017). Preparation of the library involved 5' RACE. These reads were obtained on an Illumina HiSeq 2500. TCRdb redid the processing of the public reads, applying fastp at Q25 and MiXCR, and retained in-frame beta chains. Each CDR3 protein gets just one entry, which takes the most common genes and DNA from the rows behind it. The table for this sample lists hundreds of thousands of distinct CDR3 sequences; 20% of them were counted only once. The top ten constitute 3.5% to 4.5% of the sample. What was sequenced was blood, either unsorted or a sorted T cell fraction (not recorded which). Every receptor here comes from a female donor with ankylosing spondylitis or in good health (not recorded which).

The J gene is TRBJ2-3, the V gene TRBV7-3, with 8 nucleotides matching TRBD2. Germline V CDR1 and CDR2: SGHTA, FQGTGA. Trimming removed 0 bases from V and 4 bases from J; junction bases left unmatched: 6. This CDR3 comprises 16 residues. The CDR3 sequence: CASSLTGRGGADTQYF. The DNA for the CDR3 is TGTGCCAGCAGCTTAACCGGGAGGGGTGGGGCAGATACGCAGTATTTT.

This clonotype was counted a few times. V is TRBV20-1 and J is TRBJ2-1; the match to TRBD2 covers 14 bases. The CDR3 length is 15 residues. CDR1 and CDR2 (germline): DFQATT, SNEGSKA (reference sequence). The V segment lost 5 bases and the J segment 6 bases; nucleotides outside the gene matches: 6. The CDR3 protein is CSALPGLAGVNEQFF. The CDR3, as DNA: TGCAGTGCTCTACCGGGACTAGCGGGAGTCAATGAGCAGTTCTTC.

The rearrangement joins TRBV10-3 to TRBJ2-7; 8 bases fit TRBD2. The junction had 14 bases not matched to a gene; V was cut back by 8 bases and J by 5 bases. This CDR3 contains 15 residues. The V gene's germline CDR1 is ENHRY and CDR2 SYGVKD. The CDR3 DNA reads TGTGCCATCCGGGGGGGTCGTAGTCTTCTGGACGAGCAGTACTTC. It yields the protein CAIRGGRSLLDEQYF.